A single sample gave rise to the 32 T cell receptor beta chains below, sequenced in a study of blood T cell repertoires in COVID-19. The data were produced by immunoSEQ multiplex PCR, yet TCRdb's version contains in-frame clones alone and is incomplete. The sample yields around 250,000 clones, 89% seen once. Specimen: peripheral blood. The receptors derive from a woman aged 35 to 49 who had recovered from COVID-19.

This clone was seen once. The rearrangement links TRBV5-1 to TRBJ1-2; 8 bases map to TRBD1. CDR3 size: 15 residues. The J segment lost 4 bases and the V segment lost 4 bases, leaving 9 bases of the junction unmatched. Germline CDR1 and CDR2: SGHRS and YFSETQ. The CDR3 protein is CASSEISQGAYGYTF. CDR3 sequence (DNA): TGCGCCAGCAGCGAAATCTCTCAGGGGGCCTATGGCTACACCTTC.

The J gene is TRBJ1-2, the V gene TRBV9; TRBD1 agrees at 9 bases. The trim removed 0 bases at V and 8 bases at J, leaving 5 bases unmatched. From germline, CDR1 is SGDLS and CDR2 YYNGEE. The CDR3 spans 14 residues. CDR3 sequence: CASSVGGQGSGYTF. DNA of the CDR3: TGTGCCAGCAGCGTAGGGGGACAGGGCTCCGGCTACACCTTC. The entire variable domain, with the rest obtained from reference TRBV9 and TRBJ1-2, is as follows: DSGVTQTPKHLITATGQRVTLRCSPRSGDLSVYWYQQSLDQGLQFLIQYYNGEERAKGNILERFSAQQFPDLHSELNLSSLELGDSALYFCASSVGGQGSGYTFGSGTRLTVV.

The chain links TRBV30 to TRBJ1-6; possible D gene TRBD1, 5 bases. Trimming stripped 2 bases from V and 8 bases from J, with 16 bases between. The CDR3 runs 15 residues. CDR1 GTSNPN and CDR2 SVGIG come from the germline V gene (reference sequence). CDR3 amino acids: CAWSTHGGGDSPLHF. For the CDR3, the DNA is TGTGCCTGGAGTACCCATGGGGGGGGAGATTCACCCCTCCACTTT.

The chain employs TRBV4-1 and TRBJ2-7; TRBD2 is a possible D gene (6 bases). This CDR3 comprises 15 residues. The V gene lost 4 bases and the J gene lost 7 bases, with 20 bases spanning the gap. The V gene's germline CDR1 is MGHRA and CDR2 YSYEKL. The CDR3 region has the DNA TGCGCCAGCAGCCCCGACATCGGGGCTGGGAGGGAGCAGTACTTC. Residues: CASSPDIGAGREQYF.

The V and J genes are TRBV4-3 and TRBJ1-5; D is unclear. Per the germline V gene, CDR1 is LGHNA and CDR2 is YSLEER. Deletions cut 0 bases from V and 7 bases from J, with 10 bases between. CDR3 length: 14 residues. CDR3 nucleotides: TGCGCCAGCAGCCAAGATGGAACGGGGCAGCCCCAGCATTTT. Translated, it gives CASSQDGTGQPQHF.

The chain uses TRBV10-3 and TRBJ2-5; TRBD2 agrees at 12 bases. This CDR3 has 14 amino acids. With 6 bases clipped from V and 6 bases from J, the junction kept 5 bases outside the gene matches. Germline lookup yields CDR1 ENHRY and CDR2 SYGVKD. The CDR3 coding sequence is TGTGCCATCAGGGCTAGCGGGAGGGAAAAGACCCAGTACTTC. As protein: CAIRASGREKTQYF.

The chain links TRBV18 to TRBJ2-1; no reliable D call. From germline, CDR1 is KGHSH and CDR2 LQKENI. CDR3 length: 14 residues. Trimming shortened V by 0 bases and J by 8 bases, and 11 bases separated the two germline ends. CDR3 nucleotide sequence: TGTGCCAGCTCACCACCGGAAGGCGGATATGAGCAGTTCTTC. Its translation is CASSPPEGGYEQFF.

The rearrangement joins TRBV11-3 to TRBJ2-1; TRBD2 matches at 9 bases. The CDR3 totals 16 residues. The ends lost 0 bases at V and 7 bases at J; junction bases unmatched: 7. Germline V CDR1 and CDR2: SGHNT, YENEEA. CDR3 in amino acids: CASSLDLSGGPNEQFF. CDR3 coding DNA: TGTGCCAGCAGCTTAGATCTTAGCGGGGGACCTAATGAGCAGTTCTTC.

This rearrangement joins TRBV30 to TRBJ1-2; 10 nucleotides align to TRBD1. This CDR3 spans 13 amino acids. Germline V CDR1 and CDR2: GTSNPN, SVGIG (reference sequence). The CDR3 coding sequence is TGTGCGGGGAGGGACAGGGGAATCTATGGCTACACCTTC. It encodes CAGRDRGIYGYTF. The complete variable domain, with remaining parts taken from reference TRBV30 and TRBJ1-2, reads SQTIHQWPATLVQPVGSPLSLECTVEGTSNPNLYWYRQAAGRGLQLLFYSVGIGQISSEVPQNLSASRPQDRQFILSSKKLLLSDSGFYLCAGRDRGIYGYTFGSGTRLTVV.

The chain couples TRBV7-9 to TRBJ2-5; possibly TRBD1 for D (6 bases). Trimming cost V 7 bases and J 5 bases, with 11 bases left between them. The V gene's germline CDR1 is SEHNR and CDR2 FQNEAQ (reference sequence). The CDR3 runs 12 residues. The DNA of the CDR3 is TGTGCCAGCACTCAGGGGTTTGAGACCCAGTACTTC. It codes for CASTQGFETQYF.

The CDR3 region has the DNA TGTGCCAGCAGCGAAGGACTAGCGGGGCCTGAGACCCAGTACTTC. It codes for CASSEGLAGPETQYF. The chain has TRBV7-7 and TRBJ2-5, with 12 bases lining up with TRBD2. Germline values: CDR1 SSHAT, CDR2 FNYEAQ (reference sequence). V lost 5 bases and J lost 5; bases outside the gene matches: 6. CDR3 length equals 15 residues.

The chain uses TRBV28 and TRBJ1-5; 11 positions match TRBD1. This CDR3 has 16 amino acids. The V gene end was trimmed by 3 bases and the J gene end by 8 bases; junction bases not matched to a gene: 9. Germline loops: CDR1 MDHEN, CDR2 SYDVKM. The CDR3 nucleotides are TGTGCCAGCAGTTTCTACGGACAGGGGGCAGGTAAGCCCCAGCATTTT. Its protein is CASSFYGQGAGKPQHF.

V usage is TRBV7-2 and J usage is TRBJ2-1; TRBD2 matches 14 bases. CDR3 length equals 19 residues. Looked up from germline, CDR1 is SGHTA and CDR2 is FQGNSA. Trimming took 5 bases from V and 2 from J; bases not matched to a gene: 11. The CDR3 nucleotides are TGTGCCAGCAGCCCGGTGACTAGCGGGGGGGTTCCCACCTACAATGAGCAGTTCTTC. Translated: CASSPVTSGGVPTYNEQFF.

The chain recombines TRBV21-1 with TRBJ2-1; the DNA was not used to check the table's D call, TRBD2. TRBV21-1 is described as a pseudogene. This CDR3 region has 11 residues. This chain's CDR3 is CARKTVNEQFF. DNA of the CDR3: TGTGCCAGGAAGACTGTAAATGAGCAGTTCTTC.

The table lists this clone with a few counts. The chain has TRBV5-6 and TRBJ2-3; 8 bases align to TRBD1. V was pared by 0 bases and J by 2 bases, with 8 bases of the junction left unmatched. This CDR3 has 17 amino acids. The germline V gene has CDR1 SGHDT and CDR2 YYEEEE. CDR3 sequence reads: CASSLVGQGAVTDTQYF. CDR3 DNA: TGTGCCAGCAGCTTGGTAGGACAGGGCGCTGTCACAGATACGCAGTATTTT.

The chain has TRBV11-3 and TRBJ1-1; tentative D call: TRBD1 (5 bases). The CDR3 extends over 12 amino acids. In germline, CDR1 is SGHNT, CDR2 YENEEA. Between the trimmed V and J ends, which lost 5 bases and 4 bases, there was a span of 8 bases. The CDR3 DNA follows: TGTGCCAGCAGCCGGGGGAGCACTGAAGCTTTCTTT. Translating gives CASSRGSTEAFF. The variable domain in full, completed from reference TRBV11-3 and TRBJ1-1, reads EAGVVQSPRYKIIEKKQPVAFWCNPISGHNTLYWYLQNLGQGPELLIRYENEEAVDDSQLPKDRFSAERLKGVDSTLKIQPAELGDSAVYLCASSRGSTEAFFGQGTRLTVV.

This rearrangement joins TRBV5-6 to TRBJ1-4; D is perhaps TRBD1 (5 bases). V shed 4 bases and J shed 8 bases, with 15 bases lying between them. Germline values: CDR1 SGHDT, CDR2 YYEEEE. This CDR3 contains 14 residues. DNA for the CDR3: TGTGCCAGCAGCCCCACAGGACGGCCAGAAAAACTGTTTTTT. It codes for CASSPTGRPEKLFF.

The V call is TRBV7-3, the J call TRBJ1-6, with D unclear. The ends were cut back, 1 base at V and 6 bases at J, with 10 bases in the middle. CDR1 is SGHTA, CDR2 FQGTGA, per germline. The CDR3 totals 15 residues. For the CDR3, the DNA is TGTGCCAGCAGCTTAAGCGGTTTTGGTAATTCACCCCTCCACTTT. Residues: CASSLSGFGNSPLHF.

The V and J genes are TRBV5-1 and TRBJ1-6; D unclear. This CDR3 spans 15 amino acids. Trimming cost V 0 bases and J 9 bases, with 13 bases left between them. The germline gives CDR1 SGHRS, CDR2 YFSETQ. CDR3 bases: TGCGCCAGCAGCTTGGACGTGGTCAGCGTTTCACCCCTCCACTTT. It encodes CASSLDVVSVSPLHF.

V gene TRBV6-5 combines with J gene TRBJ2-7, with 8 bases fitting TRBD1. Germline loops: CDR1 MNHEY, CDR2 SVGAGI. CDR3 size: 13 residues. V dropped 10 bases and J dropped 2; count of bases not matched to a gene: 7. The CDR3 DNA follows: TGTGCCATCAGGACAGGGACGACCTACGAGCAGTACGTC. Protein: CAIRTGTTYEQYV.

The V call is TRBV18, the J call TRBJ2-2, with 10 bases lining up with TRBD1. After removal of 3 bases from V and 7 bases from J, the junction contained 5 bases not matched to a gene. The germline CDR1 and CDR2 sequences are KGHSH and LQKENI. The CDR3 sequence is 15 residues long. The CDR3 loop reads CASSPLTGGLGELFF. Here the CDR3 DNA reads TGTGCCAGCTCACCTCTGACAGGGGGCCTCGGGGAGCTGTTTTTT. The entire variable domain, with the rest obtained from reference TRBV18 and TRBJ2-2, is as follows: NAGVMQNPRHLVRRRGQEARLRCSPMKGHSHVYWYRQLPEEGLKFMVYLQKENIIDESGMPKERFSAEFPKEGPSILRIQQVVRGDSAAYFCASSPLTGGLGELFFGEGSRLTVL.

The genes are TRBV9 and TRBJ2-2; 9 bases align to TRBD2. Losses at the gene ends were 2 bases for V and 1 base for J; bases not matched to a gene: 0. CDR3 length: 15 amino acids. CDR1 and CDR2 (germline): SGDLS, YYNGEE. The CDR3 DNA sequence: TGTGCCAGCAGCGTTAGCGGGGGGAACACCGGGGAGCTGTTTTTT. It yields the protein CASSVSGGNTGELFF.

The sample holds one count of this clone. This chain connects TRBV24-1 to TRBJ2-5, with TRBD2 matching over 9 bases. The ends lost 9 bases at V and 5 bases at J; junction bases unmatched: 9. CDR1 is KGHDR, CDR2 SFDVKD, per germline. The CDR3 is made up of 14 amino acids. CDR3 protein: CATGREGTGETQYF. CDR3 sequence (DNA): TGTGCCACCGGGCGGGAGGGCACCGGGGAGACCCAGTACTTC.

The gene calls are TRBV9 and TRBJ1-4, with a weak D call TRBD1 (6 bases). CDR1 is SGDLS and CDR2 is YYNGEE in the germline V gene. The CDR3 spans 14 residues. Trimming stripped 4 bases from V and 8 bases from J, with 15 bases between. The CDR3 region has the DNA TGTGCCAGCAGCCCTAACAGGGTGACGGAAAAACTGTTTTTT. Protein product: CASSPNRVTEKLFF.

The chain is built from TRBV28 and TRBJ1-4; a possible D gene is TRBD1 (6 bases). Trimming removed 8 bases from V and 7 bases from J, with 20 bases in between. The CDR3 sequence is 15 residues long. CDR1 is MDHEN and CDR2 is SYDVKM in the germline V gene. The DNA for the CDR3 is TGTGCCAGCGGGCCCACCGACAGGTTTGGTGAAAAACTGTTTTTT. Translated, it gives CASGPTDRFGEKLFF.

V and J are TRBV10-3 and TRBJ1-2, with D perhaps TRBD1 (5 bases). Germline V CDR1 and CDR2: ENHRY, SYGVKD. V was shortened by 11 bases and J by 3 bases, with 16 bases between the two germline ends. The CDR3 covers 13 residues. Here the CDR3 reads CAVRTGGDYGYTF. CDR3 nucleotide sequence: TGTGCCGTCCGGACCGGGGGAGACTATGGCTACACCTTC.

This chain links TRBV28 with TRBJ1-4, with D hard to call. Trimming removed 2 bases at V and 0 bases at J, with 7 bases between. This CDR3 contains 15 residues. From germline, CDR1 is MDHEN and CDR2 SYDVKM. The CDR3 sequence is CASSLPSATNEKLFF. As DNA, the CDR3 is TGTGCCAGCAGTTTACCCAGCGCAACTAATGAAAAACTGTTTTTT.

CDR3 nucleotides: TGTGCCAGCAGTTTACCGGGGGGCGAATGGAACACTGAAGCTTTCTTT. It codes for CASSLPGGEWNTEAFF. The chain uses TRBV28 and TRBJ1-1, with a weak D call TRBD1 (6 bases). There are 16 residues in the CDR3. Trimming shortened V by 2 bases and J by 1 base, and 14 bases separated the two germline ends. The germline gives CDR1 MDHEN, CDR2 SYDVKM. The full variable domain, in which reference TRBV28 and TRBJ1-1 provide the parts outside the CDR3, is DVKVTQSSRYLVKRTGEKVFLECVQDMDHENMFWYRQDPGLGLRLIYFSYDVKMKEKGDIPEGYSVSREKKERFSLILESASTNQTSMYLCASSLPGGEWNTEAFFGQGTRLTVV.

This clone was counted a single time. The chain joins TRBV2 to TRBJ2-2, with a weak D call TRBD1 (5 bases). Looked up from germline, CDR1 is SNHLY and CDR2 is FYNNEI. The CDR3 has 14 residues. The V end was cut by 4 bases, the J end by 3 bases, with 9 bases between. The CDR3 is CASSAGLDTGELFF. The DNA for the CDR3 is TGTGCCAGCAGTGCAGGGTTGGACACCGGGGAGCTGTTTTTT.

The rearrangement joins TRBV3-1 (or the pseudogene TRBV3-2) to TRBJ2-1, with 9 bases fitting TRBD2. Germline V CDR1 and CDR2: LGHDT, YNNKEL (reference sequence). V gave up 1 base and J gave up 9 bases; unmatched junction bases: 7. This CDR3 comprises 15 residues. CDR3 sequence (DNA): TGTGCCAGCAGCCAAGCATCTAGCGGGGTAGGTGAGCAGTTCTTC. It is translated as CASSQASSGVGEQFF.

This clone was observed a few times. The V and J genes are TRBV20-1 and TRBJ1-5; D unresolved. Germline V gene data show CDR1 as DFQATT and CDR2 as SNEGSKA (reference sequence). The CDR3 extends over 14 amino acids. V was trimmed by 3 bases and J by 2 bases, leaving 11 bases between them. In DNA form, the CDR3 reads TGCAGTGCTAGTGACCTAACTGGCAATCAGCCCCAGCATTTT. It encodes CSASDLTGNQPQHF.

The V and J genes are TRBV30 and TRBJ1-2, with D perhaps TRBD1 (5 bases). This CDR3 has 10 residues. The V and J ends lost 6 bases and 7 bases respectively, with 9 bases between them. CDR1 and CDR2 (germline): GTSNPN, SVGIG (reference sequence). In DNA, the CDR3 is TGTGCCTGCGCAGGGTTTGGCTACACCTTC. It codes for CACAGFGYTF.